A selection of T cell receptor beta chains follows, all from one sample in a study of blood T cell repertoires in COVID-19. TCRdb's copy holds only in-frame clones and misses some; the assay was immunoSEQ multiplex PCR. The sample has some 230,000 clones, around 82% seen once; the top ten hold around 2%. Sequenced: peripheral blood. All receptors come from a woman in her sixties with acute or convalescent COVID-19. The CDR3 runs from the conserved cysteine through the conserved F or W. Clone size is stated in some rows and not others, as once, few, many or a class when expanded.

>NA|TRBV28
CASRLPQGQGLDETQYF
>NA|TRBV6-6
CASSYSDRAEDTQYF
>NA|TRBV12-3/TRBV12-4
CASGTQGMVAQYF
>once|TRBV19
CASSTGGFTEAFF
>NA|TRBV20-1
CSASRQGAWGYTF
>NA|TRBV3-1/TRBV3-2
CASSQGQGAKTTGYTF
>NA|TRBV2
CASRYSGGSNEQFF
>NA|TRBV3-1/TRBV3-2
CASSQGLAGGQAQYF
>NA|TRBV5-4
CASSLPGQGPYEQYF
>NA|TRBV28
CASSLRSQETQYF
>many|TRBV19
CAARAGSGQPQHF
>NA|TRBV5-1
CASSPGQGSYEQYF
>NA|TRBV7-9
CASSPTGVLNTEAFF
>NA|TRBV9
CASSVGRLEPGELFF